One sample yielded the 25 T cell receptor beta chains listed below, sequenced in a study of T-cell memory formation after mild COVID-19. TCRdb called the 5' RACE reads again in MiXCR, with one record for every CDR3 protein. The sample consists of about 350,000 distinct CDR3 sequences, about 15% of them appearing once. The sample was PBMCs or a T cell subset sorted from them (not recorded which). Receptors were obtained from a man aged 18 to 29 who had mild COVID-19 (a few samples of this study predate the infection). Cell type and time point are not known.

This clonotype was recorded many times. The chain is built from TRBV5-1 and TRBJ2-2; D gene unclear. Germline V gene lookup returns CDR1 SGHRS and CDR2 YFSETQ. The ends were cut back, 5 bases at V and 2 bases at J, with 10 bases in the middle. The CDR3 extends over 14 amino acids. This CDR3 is CASREPINTGELFF. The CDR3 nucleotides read TGCGCCAGCAGGGAACCTATAAACACCGGGGAGCTGTTTTTT.

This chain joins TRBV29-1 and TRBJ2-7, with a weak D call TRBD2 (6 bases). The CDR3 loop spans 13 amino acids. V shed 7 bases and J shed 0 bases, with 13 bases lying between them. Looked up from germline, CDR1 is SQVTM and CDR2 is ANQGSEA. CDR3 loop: CSARRESSYEQYF. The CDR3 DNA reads TGCAGCGCGCGACGGGAGAGCTCCTACGAGCAGTACTTC.

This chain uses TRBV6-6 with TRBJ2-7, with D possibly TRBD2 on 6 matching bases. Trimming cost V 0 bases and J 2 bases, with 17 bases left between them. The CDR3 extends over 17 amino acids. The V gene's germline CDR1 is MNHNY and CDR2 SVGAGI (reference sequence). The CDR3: CASSYSGGMGITYEQYF. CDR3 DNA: TGTGCCAGCAGTTACTCGGGGGGTATGGGAATCACCTACGAGCAGTACTTC.

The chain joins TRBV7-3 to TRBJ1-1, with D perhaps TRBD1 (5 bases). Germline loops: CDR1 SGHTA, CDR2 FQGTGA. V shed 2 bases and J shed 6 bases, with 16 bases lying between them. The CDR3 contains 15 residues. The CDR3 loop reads CASSLGGPSIAEAFF. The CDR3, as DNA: TGTGCCAGCAGCTTAGGGGGACCATCGATCGCTGAAGCTTTCTTT.

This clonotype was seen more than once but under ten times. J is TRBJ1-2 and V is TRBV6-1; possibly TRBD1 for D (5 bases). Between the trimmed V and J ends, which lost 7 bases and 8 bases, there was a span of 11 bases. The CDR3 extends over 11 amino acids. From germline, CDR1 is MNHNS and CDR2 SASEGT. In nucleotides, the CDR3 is TGTGCCAGCAAGGCAGGGATCGGCTACACCTTC. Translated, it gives CASKAGIGYTF.

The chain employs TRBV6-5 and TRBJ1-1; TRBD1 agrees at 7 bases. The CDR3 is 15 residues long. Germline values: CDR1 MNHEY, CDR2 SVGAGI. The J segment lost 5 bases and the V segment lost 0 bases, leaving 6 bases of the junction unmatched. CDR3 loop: CASSYSHRGGTEAFF. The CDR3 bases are TGTGCCAGCAGTTACTCTCACAGGGGTGGGACTGAAGCTTTCTTT.

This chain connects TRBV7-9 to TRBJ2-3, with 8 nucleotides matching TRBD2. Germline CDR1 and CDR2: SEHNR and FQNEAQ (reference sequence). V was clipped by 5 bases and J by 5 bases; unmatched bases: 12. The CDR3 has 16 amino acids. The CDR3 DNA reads TGTGCCAGCAGCCCCAGGATGGCGGGGGGAGGAGATACGCAGTATTTT. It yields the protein CASSPRMAGGGDTQYF.

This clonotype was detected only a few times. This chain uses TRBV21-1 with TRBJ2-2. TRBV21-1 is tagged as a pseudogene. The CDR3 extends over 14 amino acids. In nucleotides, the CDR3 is TGTGCCAGCAGCAAACGGAGCTCGGGCAGGGAGCTGTTTTTT. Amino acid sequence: CASSKRSSGRELFF.

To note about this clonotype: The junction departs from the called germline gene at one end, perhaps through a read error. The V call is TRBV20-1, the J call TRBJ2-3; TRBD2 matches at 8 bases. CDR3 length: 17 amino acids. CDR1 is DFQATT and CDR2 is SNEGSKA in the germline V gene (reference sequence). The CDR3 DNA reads TGCAGTGCTAGTGCCAGCGGGGGCCCACCTAGCACAGATACGCATTATTTT. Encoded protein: CSASASGGPPSTDTHYF.

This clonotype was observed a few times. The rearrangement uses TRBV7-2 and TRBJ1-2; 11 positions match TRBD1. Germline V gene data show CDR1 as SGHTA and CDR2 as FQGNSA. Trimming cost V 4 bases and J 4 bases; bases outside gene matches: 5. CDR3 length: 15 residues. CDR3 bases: TGTGCCAGCAGCTGGACCGGGACAGGGGGCTATGGCTACACCTTC. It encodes CASSWTGTGGYGYTF.

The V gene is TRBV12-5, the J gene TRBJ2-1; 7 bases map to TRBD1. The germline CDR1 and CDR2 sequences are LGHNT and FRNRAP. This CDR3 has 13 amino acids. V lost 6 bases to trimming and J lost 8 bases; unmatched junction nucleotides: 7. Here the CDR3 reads CASGRQGIHEQFF. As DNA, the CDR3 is TGTGCTAGTGGCAGACAGGGTATACATGAGCAGTTCTTC.

CDR3: CASSSQDREHGYTF. The CDR3, as DNA: TGTGCCAGCAGCTCCCAGGACAGGGAGCATGGCTACACCTTC. This chain uses TRBV5-6 with TRBJ1-2, with 8 bases identical to TRBD1. This CDR3 is 14 amino acids long. The J segment lost 6 bases and the V segment lost 3 bases, leaving 7 bases of the junction unmatched. Germline lookup yields CDR1 SGHDT and CDR2 YYEEEE.

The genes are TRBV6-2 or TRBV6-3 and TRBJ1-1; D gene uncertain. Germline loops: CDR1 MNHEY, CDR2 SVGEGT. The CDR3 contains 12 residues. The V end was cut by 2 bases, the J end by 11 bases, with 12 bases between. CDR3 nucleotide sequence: TGTGCCAGCAGTTACGGGCGGGTATCGGCTTTCTTT. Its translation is CASSYGRVSAFF.

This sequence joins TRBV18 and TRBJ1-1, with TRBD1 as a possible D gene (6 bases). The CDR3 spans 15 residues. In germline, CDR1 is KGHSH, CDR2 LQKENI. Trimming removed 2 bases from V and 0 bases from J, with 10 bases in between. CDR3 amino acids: CASSPTGALNTEAFF. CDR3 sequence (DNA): TGTGCCAGCTCACCAACGGGGGCTCTGAACACTGAAGCTTTCTTT.

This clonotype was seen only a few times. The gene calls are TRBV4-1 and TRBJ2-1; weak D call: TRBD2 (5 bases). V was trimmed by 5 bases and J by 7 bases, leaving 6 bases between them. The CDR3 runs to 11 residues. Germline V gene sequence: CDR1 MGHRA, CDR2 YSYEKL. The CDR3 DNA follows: TGCGCCAGCAGCTCGGGGAATGAGCAGTTCTTC. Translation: CASSSGNEQFF.

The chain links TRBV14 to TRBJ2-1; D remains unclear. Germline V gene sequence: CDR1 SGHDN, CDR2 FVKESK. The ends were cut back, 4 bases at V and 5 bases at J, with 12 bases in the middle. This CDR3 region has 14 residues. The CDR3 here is CASSPRVSHNEQFF. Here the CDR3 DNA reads TGTGCCAGCAGCCCACGGGTTTCCCACAATGAGCAGTTCTTC.

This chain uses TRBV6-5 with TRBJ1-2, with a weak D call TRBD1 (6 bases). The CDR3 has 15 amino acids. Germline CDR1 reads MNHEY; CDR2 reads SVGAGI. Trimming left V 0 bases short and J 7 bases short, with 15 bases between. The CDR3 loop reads CASSYSIVTRGGYTF. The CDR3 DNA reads TGTGCCAGCAGTTACTCTATTGTTACCAGGGGTGGCTACACCTTC.

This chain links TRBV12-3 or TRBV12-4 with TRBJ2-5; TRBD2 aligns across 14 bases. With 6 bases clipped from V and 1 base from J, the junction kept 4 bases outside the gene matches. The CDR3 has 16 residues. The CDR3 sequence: CASSAGLAGGQETQYF. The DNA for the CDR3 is TGTGCCAGCAGCGCCGGACTAGCGGGGGGCCAAGAGACCCAGTACTTC.

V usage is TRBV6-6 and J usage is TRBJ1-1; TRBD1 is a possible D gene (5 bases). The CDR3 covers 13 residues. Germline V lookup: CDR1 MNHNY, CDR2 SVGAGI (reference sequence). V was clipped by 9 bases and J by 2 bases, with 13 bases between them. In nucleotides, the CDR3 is TGTGCCAGTCTCCCGGGGCGAAACACTGAAGCTTTCTTT. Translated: CASLPGRNTEAFF.

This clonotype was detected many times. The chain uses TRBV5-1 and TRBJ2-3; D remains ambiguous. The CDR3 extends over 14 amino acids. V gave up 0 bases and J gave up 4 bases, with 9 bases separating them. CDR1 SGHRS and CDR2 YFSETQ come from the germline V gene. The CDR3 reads CASSLALGPDTQYF. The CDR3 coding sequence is TGCGCCAGCAGCTTGGCCCTGGGCCCAGATACGCAGTATTTT.

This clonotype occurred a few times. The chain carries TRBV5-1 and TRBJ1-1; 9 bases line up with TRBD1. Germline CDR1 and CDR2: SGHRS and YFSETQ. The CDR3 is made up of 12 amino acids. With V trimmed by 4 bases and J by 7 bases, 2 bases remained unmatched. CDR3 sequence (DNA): TGCGCCAGCAGCGCGGGACAGGGTGAAGCTTTCTTT. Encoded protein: CASSAGQGEAFF.

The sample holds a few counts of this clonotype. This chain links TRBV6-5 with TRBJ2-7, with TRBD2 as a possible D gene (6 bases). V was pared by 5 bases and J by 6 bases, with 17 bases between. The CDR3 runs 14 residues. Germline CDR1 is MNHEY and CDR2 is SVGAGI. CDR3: CASSPSPQGGEQYV. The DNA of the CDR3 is TGTGCCAGCAGTCCATCTCCGCAGGGAGGCGAGCAGTACGTC.

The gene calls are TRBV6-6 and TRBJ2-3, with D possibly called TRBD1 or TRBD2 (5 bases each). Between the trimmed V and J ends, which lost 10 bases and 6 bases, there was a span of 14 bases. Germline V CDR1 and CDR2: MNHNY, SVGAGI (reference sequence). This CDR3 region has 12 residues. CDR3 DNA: TGTGCCACGGGGACCGAGATGGATACGCAGTATTTT. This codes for CATGTEMDTQYF.

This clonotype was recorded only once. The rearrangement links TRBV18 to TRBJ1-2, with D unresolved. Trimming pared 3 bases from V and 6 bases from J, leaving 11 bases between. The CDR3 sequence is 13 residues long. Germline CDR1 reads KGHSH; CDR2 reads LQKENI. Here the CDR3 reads CASSPLDVHGYTF. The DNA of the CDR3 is TGTGCCAGCTCACCCCTGGACGTTCATGGCTACACCTTC.

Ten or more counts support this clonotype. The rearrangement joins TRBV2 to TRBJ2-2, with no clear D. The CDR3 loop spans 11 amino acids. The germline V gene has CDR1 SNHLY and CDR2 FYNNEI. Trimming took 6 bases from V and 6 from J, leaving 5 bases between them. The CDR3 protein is CASREPGELFF. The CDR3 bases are TGTGCCAGCAGGGAGCCCGGGGAGCTGTTTTTT.